This TCR beta chain emerged from a study of cytomegalovirus exposure and HLA in healthy donors. Study-level results: Subsequent analysis found a tendency for first-cohort TCR clusters to co-occur within the 95 to 150 validation repertoires. Researchers catalogued some 160 TCR beta chains as cytomegalovirus-associated.

Remarks on this clone: The antigen remains undetermined.

The CDR3 runs to 15 residues. Germline-derived CDR1 and CDR2 are SGHTS and YDEGEE. The trim removed 5 bases at V and 3 bases at J, leaving 5 bases unmatched. Data came from immunoSEQ multiplex PCR; TCRdb stores just in-frame clones and leaves some out. The sample includes around 140,000 clones, around nine tenths of them seen just once. This TCR derives from a man in his late teens or twenties in good health and CMV-seropositive. This chain joins TRBV5-8 and TRBJ2-1, with 10 bases matching TRBD2. Sequencing used PBMCs. CDR3 region: CASRVLAGIYNEQFF. The CDR3 nucleotides read TGTGCCAGCAGGGTACTAGCGGGAATCTACAATGAGCAGTTCTTC.